This T cell receptor (beta chain) derives from a study of control samples from healthy donors and cancer patients. V lost 2 bases and J 5 bases, leaving 6 bases between the germline ends. The CDR3 sequence is 12 residues long. CDR1 is MNHNS and CDR2 is SASEGT in the germline V gene. Assay used: immunoSEQ multiplex PCR; TCRdb lists only in-frame clones, some missing. The table has roughly 150,000 clones, around 88% seen once. Sequencing was done on a sample of blood. The clonotype was recovered from a man younger than 35 in good health. This chain joins TRBV6-1 and TRBJ1-2; D is unclear. The CDR3 DNA reads as TGTGCCAGCAGTGAAAGGCGGTATGGCTACACCTTC. It specifies CASSERRYGYTF.